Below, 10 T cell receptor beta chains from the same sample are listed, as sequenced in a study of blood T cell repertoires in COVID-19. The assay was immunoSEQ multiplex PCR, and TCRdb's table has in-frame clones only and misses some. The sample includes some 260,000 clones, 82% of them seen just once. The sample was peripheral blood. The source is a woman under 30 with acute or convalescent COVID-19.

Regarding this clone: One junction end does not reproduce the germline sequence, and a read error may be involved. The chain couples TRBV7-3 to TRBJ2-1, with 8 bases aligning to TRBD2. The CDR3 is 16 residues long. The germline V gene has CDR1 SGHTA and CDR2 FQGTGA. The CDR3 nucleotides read TGTGCCAGCACCTTACTAGGGGTAGCGGGATTGAATGAGCAGTTCTTC. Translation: CASTLLGVAGLNEQFF.

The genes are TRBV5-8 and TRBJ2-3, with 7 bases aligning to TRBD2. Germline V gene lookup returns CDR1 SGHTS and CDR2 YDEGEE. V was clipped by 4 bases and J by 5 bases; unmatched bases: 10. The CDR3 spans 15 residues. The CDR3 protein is CASSPIGRTRDTQYF. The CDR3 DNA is TGTGCCAGCAGCCCCATAGGACGGACTAGAGATACGCAGTATTTT.

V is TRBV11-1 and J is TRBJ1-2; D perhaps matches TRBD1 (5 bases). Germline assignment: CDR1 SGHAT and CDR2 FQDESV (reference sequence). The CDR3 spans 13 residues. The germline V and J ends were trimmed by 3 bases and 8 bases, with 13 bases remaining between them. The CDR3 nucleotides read TGTGCCAGCAGCTTTTTAGACAGAAGAGGCTACACCTTC. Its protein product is CASSFLDRRGYTF.

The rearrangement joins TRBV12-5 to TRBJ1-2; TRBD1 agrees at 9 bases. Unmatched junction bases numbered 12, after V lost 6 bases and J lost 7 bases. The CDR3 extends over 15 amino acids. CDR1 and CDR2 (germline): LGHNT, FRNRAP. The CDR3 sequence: CASGPMGQGVGGYTF. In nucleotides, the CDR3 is TGTGCTAGTGGCCCGATGGGACAGGGTGTGGGTGGCTACACCTTC. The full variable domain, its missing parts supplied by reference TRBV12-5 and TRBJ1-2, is DARVTQTPRHKVTEMGQEVTMRCQPILGHNTVFWYRQTMMQGLELLAYFRNRAPLDDSGMPKDRFSAEMPDATLATLKIQPSEPRDSAVYFCASGPMGQGVGGYTFGSGTRLTVV.

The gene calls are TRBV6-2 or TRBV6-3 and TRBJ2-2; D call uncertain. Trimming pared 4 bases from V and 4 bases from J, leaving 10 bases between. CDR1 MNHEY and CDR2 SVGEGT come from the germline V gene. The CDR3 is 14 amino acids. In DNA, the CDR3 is TGTGCCAGCAGTTTCTTCCCGGGCACCGGGGAGCTGTTTTTT. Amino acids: CASSFFPGTGELFF.

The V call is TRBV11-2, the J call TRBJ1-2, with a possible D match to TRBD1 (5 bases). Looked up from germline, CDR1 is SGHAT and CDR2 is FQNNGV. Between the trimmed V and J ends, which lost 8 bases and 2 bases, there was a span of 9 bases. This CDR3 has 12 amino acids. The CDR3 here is CASSQENYGYTF. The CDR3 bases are TGTGCCAGCTCACAGGAAAACTATGGCTACACCTTC.

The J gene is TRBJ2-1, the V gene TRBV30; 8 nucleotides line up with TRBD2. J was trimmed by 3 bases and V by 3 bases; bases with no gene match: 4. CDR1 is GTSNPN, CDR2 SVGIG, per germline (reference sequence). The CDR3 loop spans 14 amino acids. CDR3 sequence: CAWRVLADYNEQFF. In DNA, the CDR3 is TGTGCCTGGAGGGTACTAGCGGACTACAATGAGCAGTTCTTC.

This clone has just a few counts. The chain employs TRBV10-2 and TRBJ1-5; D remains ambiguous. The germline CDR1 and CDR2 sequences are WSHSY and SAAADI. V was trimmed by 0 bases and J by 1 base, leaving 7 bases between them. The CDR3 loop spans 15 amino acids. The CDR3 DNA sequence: TGCGCCAGCAGTGAGTCGTGGGCGAGCAATCAGCCCCAGCATTTT. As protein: CASSESWASNQPQHF.

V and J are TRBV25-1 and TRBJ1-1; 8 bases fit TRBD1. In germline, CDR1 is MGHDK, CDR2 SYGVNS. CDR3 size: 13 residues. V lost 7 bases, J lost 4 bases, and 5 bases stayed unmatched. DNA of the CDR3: TGTGCCAGCATACCCCAGGGGGCCACTGAAGCTTTCTTT. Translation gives CASIPQGATEAFF.

The CDR3 region has the DNA TGTGCCAGCAGCCTAAGGTGGACAGGGGAGGGTTGGGCCTACGAGCAGTACTTC. This gives the protein CASSLRWTGEGWAYEQYF. V gene TRBV7-2 combines with J gene TRBJ2-7; 9 bases are a match to TRBD1. CDR3 length: 18 residues. The V and J ends lost 5 bases and 2 bases, in that order; junction bases with no gene match: 16. From germline, CDR1 is SGHTA and CDR2 FQGNSA.